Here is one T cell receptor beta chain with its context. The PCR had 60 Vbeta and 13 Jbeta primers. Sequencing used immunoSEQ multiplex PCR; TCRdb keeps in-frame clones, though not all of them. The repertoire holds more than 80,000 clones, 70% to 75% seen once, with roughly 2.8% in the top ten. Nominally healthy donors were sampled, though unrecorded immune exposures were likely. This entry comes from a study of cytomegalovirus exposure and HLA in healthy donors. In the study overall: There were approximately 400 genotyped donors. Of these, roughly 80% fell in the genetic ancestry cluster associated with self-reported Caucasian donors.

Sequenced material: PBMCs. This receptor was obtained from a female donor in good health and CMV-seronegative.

The CDR3 sequence: CASSLEGPAQEQYF. The CDR3 DNA is TGTGCCAGCAGCTTAGAGGGTCCAGCGCAAGAGCAGTACTTC. The J gene is TRBJ2-7, the V gene TRBV11-3; D is unresolved. Germline CDR1 reads SGHNT; CDR2 reads YENEEA. V was trimmed by 0 bases and J by 7 bases, leaving 13 bases between them. CDR3 size: 14 residues. Combining the CDR3 with reference TRBV11-3 and TRBJ2-7 gives the whole variable domain EAGVVQSPRYKIIEKKQPVAFWCNPISGHNTLYWYLQNLGQGPELLIRYENEEAVDDSQLPKDRFSAERLKGVDSTLKIQPAELGDSAVYLCASSLEGPAQEQYFGPGTRLTVT.